The present entry profiles one T cell receptor beta chain with its context. Its specificity is not known. This specimen belongs to a study of lymphopenia after photon versus proton radiotherapy. The germline V and J ends were trimmed by 6 bases and 0 bases, with 12 bases remaining between them. The CDR3 runs 15 residues. The germline gives CDR1 MDHEN, CDR2 SYDVKM. Whole-study results and caveats: Photon-treated patients lost naive T cells and TCR diversity; proton-treated stayed stable. Post-nadir diversity loss with photons came from oligoclonal expansion, particularly CD8+ Temra cells.

This table comes from immunoSEQ multiplex PCR, and its TCRdb copy is limited to in-frame clones, with some not included. The table has 65,000 to 75,000 clones, 80% to 90% seen once. This clonotype originated in an elderly man with esophageal cancer. The sample here was peripheral blood, taken from a patient treated with proton-based radiotherapy. The chain combines TRBV28 with TRBJ2-1; D is possibly TRBD2 (6 bases). The CDR3 here is CASSPGTLSYNEQFF. CDR3 bases: TGTGCCAGCAGCCCCGGGACTCTCTCCTACAATGAGCAGTTCTTC.